This T cell receptor beta chain originates from a study of T-cell reconstitution after alpha-beta-depleted transplantation in children. In its sample, this clonotype was seen many times. Unique molecular identifiers were incorporated when the TCRbeta library was constructed. TCRdb ran MiXCR on the PCR reads and lists one entry per CDR3 protein. The table has 500,000 or so distinct CDR3 sequences, 30% to 35% seen once. Trimming took 3 bases from V and 5 from J, leaving 14 bases between them. CDR1 is LNHNV and CDR2 is YYDKDF in the germline V gene (reference sequence). The CDR3 is 15 residues long. The chain has TRBV15 and TRBJ2-1; weak D call: TRBD2 (6 bases). Sample: PBMCs from the stem cell graft donor, taken from the stem cell graft. The origin of this receptor is a human donor who donated a stem cell graft to a child with aplastic anemia. The CDR3 DNA reads as TGTGCCACCAGCAGGTCCGGGACTCTTCACAATGAGCAGTTCTTC. This gives the protein CATSRSGTLHNEQFF.